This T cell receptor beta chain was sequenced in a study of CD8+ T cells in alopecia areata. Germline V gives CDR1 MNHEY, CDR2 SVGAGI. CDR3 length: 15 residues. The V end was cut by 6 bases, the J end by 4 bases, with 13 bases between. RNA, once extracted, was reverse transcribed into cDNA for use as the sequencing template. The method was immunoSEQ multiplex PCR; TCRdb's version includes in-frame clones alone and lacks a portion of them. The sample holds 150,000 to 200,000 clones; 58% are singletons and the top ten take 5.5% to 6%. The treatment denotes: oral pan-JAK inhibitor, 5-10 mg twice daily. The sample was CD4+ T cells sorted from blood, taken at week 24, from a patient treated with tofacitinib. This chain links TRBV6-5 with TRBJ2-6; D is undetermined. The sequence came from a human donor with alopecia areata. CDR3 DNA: TGTGCCAGCAGCAACTATTGGGCCGGGGCCAACGTCCTGACTTTC. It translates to CASSNYWAGANVLTF.